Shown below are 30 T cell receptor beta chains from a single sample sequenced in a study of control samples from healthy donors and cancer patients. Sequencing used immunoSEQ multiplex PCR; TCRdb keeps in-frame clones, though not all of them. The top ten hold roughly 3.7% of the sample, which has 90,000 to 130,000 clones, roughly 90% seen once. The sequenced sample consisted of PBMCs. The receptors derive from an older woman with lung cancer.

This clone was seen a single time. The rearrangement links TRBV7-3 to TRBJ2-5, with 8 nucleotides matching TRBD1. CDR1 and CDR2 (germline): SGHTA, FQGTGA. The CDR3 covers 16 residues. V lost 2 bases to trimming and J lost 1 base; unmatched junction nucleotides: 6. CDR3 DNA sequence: TGTGCCAGCAGCTTACCCCTCGGGACAGGCCAAGAGACCCAGTACTTC. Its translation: CASSLPLGTGQETQYF.

CDR3 coding DNA: TGTGCCACCAGCAGCGGGGACATCTCCTACGAGCAGTACTTC. Translation gives CATSSGDISYEQYF. The chain joins TRBV15 to TRBJ2-7, with a possible D match to TRBD1 (6 bases). Trimming removed 3 bases from V and 0 bases from J, with 9 bases in between. The length of the CDR3 is 14 residues. Germline CDR1 reads LNHNV; CDR2 reads YYDKDF (reference sequence). Variable domain in full (rest from reference TRBV15 and TRBJ2-7): DAMVIQNPRYQVTQFGKPVTLSCSQTLNHNVMYWYQQKSSQAPKLLFHYYDKDFNNEADTPDNFQSRRPNTSFCFLDIRSPGLGDTAMYLCATSSGDISYEQYFGPGTRLTVT.

In nucleotides, the CDR3 is TGTGCCAGCAGCTTAGAATCCCAGATAAGTTATGGCTACACCTTC. Translation gives CASSLESQISYGYTF. The chain combines TRBV7-2 with TRBJ1-2; D ambiguous. The V and J ends lost 1 base and 5 bases respectively, with 14 bases between them. Germline CDR1 SGHTA, CDR2 FQGNSA. CDR3 length: 15 amino acids. Combining the CDR3 with reference TRBV7-2 and TRBJ1-2 gives the whole variable domain GAGVSQSPSNKVTEKGKDVELRCDPISGHTALYWYRQSLGQGLEFLIYFQGNSAPDKSGLPSDRFSAERTGGSVSTLTIQRTQQEDSAVYLCASSLESQISYGYTFGSGTRLTVV.

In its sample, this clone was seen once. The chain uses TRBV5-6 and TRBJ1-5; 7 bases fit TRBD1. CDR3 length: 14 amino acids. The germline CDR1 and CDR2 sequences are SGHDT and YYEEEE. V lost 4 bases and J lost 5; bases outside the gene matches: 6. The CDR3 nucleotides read TGTGCCAGCAGCCCGGACAGGAGAGATCAGCCCCAGCATTTT. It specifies CASSPDRRDQPQHF.

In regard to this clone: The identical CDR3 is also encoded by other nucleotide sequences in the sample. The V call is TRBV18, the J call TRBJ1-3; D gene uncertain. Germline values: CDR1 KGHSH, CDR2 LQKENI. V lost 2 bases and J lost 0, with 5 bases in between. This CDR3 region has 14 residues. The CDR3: CASSPASSGNTIYF. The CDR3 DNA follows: TGTGCCAGCTCACCAGCGAGCTCTGGAAACACCATATATTTT.

The CDR3 DNA sequence: TGTGCCAGCTCACCAGCGGGGGGGCTCGACGGGGAGCTGTTTTTT. Protein: CASSPAGGLDGELFF. V is TRBV18 and J is TRBJ2-2, with TRBD2 identical over 9 bases. The length of the CDR3 is 15 residues. Trimming at V came to 2 bases and at J to 7 bases, leaving 5 bases not matched to a gene. Germline V CDR1 and CDR2: KGHSH, LQKENI.

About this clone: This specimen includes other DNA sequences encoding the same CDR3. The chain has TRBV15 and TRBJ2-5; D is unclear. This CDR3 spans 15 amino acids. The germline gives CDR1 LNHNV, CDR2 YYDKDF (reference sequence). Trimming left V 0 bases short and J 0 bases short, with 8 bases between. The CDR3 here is CATSRDLSYQETQYF. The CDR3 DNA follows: TGTGCCACCAGCAGAGATTTAAGTTACCAAGAGACCCAGTACTTC.

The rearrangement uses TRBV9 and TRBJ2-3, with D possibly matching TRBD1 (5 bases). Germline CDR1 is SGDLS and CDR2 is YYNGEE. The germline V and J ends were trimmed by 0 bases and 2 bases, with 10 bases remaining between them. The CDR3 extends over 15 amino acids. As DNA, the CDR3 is TGTGCCAGCAGCGTAGGAGCAGGGCTCACAGATACGCAGTATTTT. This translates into CASSVGAGLTDTQYF.

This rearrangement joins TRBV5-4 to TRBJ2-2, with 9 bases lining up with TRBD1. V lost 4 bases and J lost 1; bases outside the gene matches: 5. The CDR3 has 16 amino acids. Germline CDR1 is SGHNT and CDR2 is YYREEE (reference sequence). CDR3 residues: CASSLRQGGNTGELFF. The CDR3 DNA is TGTGCCAGCAGCCTTAGACAGGGGGGGAACACCGGGGAGCTGTTTTTT.

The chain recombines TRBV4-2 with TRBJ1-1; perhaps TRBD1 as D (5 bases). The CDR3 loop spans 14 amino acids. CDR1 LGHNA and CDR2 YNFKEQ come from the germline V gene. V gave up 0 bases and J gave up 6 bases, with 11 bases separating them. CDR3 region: CASSQDGGGPEAFF. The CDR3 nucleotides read TGTGCCAGCAGCCAAGATGGGGGAGGGCCTGAAGCTTTCTTT.

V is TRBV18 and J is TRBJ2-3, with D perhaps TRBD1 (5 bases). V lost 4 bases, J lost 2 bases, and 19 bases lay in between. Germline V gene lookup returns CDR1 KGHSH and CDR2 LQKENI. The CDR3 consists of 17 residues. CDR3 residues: CASSLLDRAFLTDTQYF. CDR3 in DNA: TGTGCCAGCTCACTCTTAGACAGAGCATTCCTCACAGATACGCAGTATTTT.

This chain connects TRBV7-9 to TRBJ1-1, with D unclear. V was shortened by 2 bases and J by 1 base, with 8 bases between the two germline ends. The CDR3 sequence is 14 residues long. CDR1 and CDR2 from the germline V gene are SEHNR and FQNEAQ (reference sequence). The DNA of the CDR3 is TGTGCCAGCAGCTTATTCGGAAAGAACACTGAAGCTTTCTTT. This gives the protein CASSLFGKNTEAFF.

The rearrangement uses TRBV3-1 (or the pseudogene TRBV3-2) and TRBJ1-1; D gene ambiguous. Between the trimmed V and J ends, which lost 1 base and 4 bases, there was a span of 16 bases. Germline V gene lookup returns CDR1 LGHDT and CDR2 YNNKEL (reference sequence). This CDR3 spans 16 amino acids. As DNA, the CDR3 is TGTGCCAGCAGCCAAGCCGGGTTGGGCACTAGCACTGAAGCTTTCTTT. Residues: CASSQAGLGTSTEAFF.

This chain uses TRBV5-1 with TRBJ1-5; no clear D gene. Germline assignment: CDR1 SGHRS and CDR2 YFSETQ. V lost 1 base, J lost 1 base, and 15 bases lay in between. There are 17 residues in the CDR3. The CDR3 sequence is CASSLLPVSGSNQPQHF. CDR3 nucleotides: TGCGCCAGCAGCTTGTTGCCGGTAAGTGGCAGCAATCAGCCCCAGCATTTT.

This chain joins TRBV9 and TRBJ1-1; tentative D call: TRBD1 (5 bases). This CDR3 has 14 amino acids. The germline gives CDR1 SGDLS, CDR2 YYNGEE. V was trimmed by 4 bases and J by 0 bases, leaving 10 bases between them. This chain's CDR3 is CASSSDSMNTEAFF. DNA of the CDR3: TGTGCCAGCAGCAGTGACAGCATGAACACTGAAGCTTTCTTT.

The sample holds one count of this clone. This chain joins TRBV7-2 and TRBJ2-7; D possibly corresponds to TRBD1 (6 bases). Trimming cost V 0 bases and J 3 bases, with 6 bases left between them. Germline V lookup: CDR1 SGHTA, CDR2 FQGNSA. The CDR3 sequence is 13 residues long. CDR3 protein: CASSLAQGYEQYF. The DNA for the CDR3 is TGTGCCAGCAGCTTAGCACAGGGCTACGAGCAGTACTTC.

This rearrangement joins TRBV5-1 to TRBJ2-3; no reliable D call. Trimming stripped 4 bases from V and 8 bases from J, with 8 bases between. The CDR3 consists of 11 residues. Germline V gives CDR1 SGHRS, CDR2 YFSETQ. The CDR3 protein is CASSVEGTQYF. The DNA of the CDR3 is TGCGCCAGCAGCGTGGAAGGTACGCAGTATTTT.

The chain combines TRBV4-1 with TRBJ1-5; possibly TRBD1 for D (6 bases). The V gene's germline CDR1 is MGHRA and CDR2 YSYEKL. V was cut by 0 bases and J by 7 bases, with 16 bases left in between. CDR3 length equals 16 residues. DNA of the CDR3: TGCGCCAGCAGCCAAGAGATGTCGGGGGGGGCACAGCCCCAGCATTTT. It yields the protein CASSQEMSGGAQPQHF.

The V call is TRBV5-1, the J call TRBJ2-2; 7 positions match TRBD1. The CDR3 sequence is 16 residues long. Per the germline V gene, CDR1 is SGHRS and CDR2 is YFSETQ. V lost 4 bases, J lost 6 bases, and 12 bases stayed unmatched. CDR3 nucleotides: TGCGCCAGCAGCACACTGACAGGGCGGACTCCCGGGGAGCTGTTTTTT. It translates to CASSTLTGRTPGELFF. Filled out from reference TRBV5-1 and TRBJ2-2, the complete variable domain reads KAGVTQTPRYLIKTRGQQVTLSCSPISGHRSVSWYQQTPGQGLQFLFEYFSETQRNKGNFPGRFSGRQFSNSRSEMNVSTLELGDSALYLCASSTLTGRTPGELFFGEGSRLTVL.

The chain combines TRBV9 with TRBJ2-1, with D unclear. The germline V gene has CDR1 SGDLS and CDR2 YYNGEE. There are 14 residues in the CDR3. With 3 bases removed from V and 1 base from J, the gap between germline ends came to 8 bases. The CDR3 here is CASSGGFSYNEQFF. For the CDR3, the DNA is TGTGCCAGCAGCGGCGGATTTTCCTACAATGAGCAGTTCTTC.

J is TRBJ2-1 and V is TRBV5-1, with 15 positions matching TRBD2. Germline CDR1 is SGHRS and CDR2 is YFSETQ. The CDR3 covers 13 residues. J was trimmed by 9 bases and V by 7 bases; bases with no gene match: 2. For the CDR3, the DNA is TGCGCCAGCGGACTAGCGGGGGGGTCTGAGCAGTTCTTC. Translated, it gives CASGLAGGSEQFF. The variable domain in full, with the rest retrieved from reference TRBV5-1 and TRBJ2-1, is KAGVTQTPRYLIKTRGQQVTLSCSPISGHRSVSWYQQTPGQGLQFLFEYFSETQRNKGNFPGRFSGRQFSNSRSEMNVSTLELGDSALYLCASGLAGGSEQFFGPGTRLTVL.

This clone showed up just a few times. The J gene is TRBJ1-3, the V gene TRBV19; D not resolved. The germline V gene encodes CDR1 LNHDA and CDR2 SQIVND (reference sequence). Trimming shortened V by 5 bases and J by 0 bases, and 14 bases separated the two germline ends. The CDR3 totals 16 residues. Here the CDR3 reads CASSSDRRLSGNTIYF. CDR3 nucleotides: TGTGCCAGTAGTTCCGACCGACGCCTCTCTGGAAACACCATATATTTT. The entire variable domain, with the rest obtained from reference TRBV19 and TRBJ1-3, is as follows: DGGITQSPKYLFRKEGQNVTLSCEQNLNHDAMYWYRQDPGQGLRLIYYSQIVNDFQKGDIAEGYSVSREKKESFPLTVTSAQKNPTAFYLCASSSDRRLSGNTIYFGEGSWLTVV.

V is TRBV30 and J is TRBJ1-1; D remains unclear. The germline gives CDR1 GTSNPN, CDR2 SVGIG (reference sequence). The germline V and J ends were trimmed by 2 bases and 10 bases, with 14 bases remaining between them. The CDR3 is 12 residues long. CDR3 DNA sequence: TGTGCCTGGAGTAAGGCAGCCCTGCGAGCTTTCTTT. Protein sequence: CAWSKAALRAFF.

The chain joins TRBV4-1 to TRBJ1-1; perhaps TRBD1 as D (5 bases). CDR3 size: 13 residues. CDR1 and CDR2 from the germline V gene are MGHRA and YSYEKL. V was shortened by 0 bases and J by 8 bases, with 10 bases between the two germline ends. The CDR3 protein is CASSQEFDSEAFF. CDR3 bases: TGCGCCAGCAGCCAAGAATTTGACAGCGAAGCTTTCTTT.

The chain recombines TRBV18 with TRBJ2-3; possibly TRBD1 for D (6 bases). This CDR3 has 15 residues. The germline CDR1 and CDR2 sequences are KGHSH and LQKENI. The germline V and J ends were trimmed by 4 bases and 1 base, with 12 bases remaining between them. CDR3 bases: TGTGCCAGCTCACGTCAGGGGCTCGGCACAGATACGCAGTATTTT. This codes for CASSRQGLGTDTQYF.

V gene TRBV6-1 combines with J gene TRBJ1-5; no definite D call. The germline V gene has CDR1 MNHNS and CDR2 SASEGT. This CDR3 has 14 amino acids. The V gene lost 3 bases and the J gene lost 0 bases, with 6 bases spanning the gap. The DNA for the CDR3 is TGTGCCAGCAGTGACCCTAATAGCAATCAGCCCCAGCATTTT. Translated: CASSDPNSNQPQHF.

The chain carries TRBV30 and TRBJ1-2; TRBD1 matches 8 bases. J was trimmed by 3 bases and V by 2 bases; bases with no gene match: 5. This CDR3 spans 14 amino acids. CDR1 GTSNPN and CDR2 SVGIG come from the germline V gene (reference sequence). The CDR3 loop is CAWSTGGGDYGYTF. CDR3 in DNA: TGTGCCTGGAGTACAGGGGGGGGTGACTATGGCTACACCTTC.

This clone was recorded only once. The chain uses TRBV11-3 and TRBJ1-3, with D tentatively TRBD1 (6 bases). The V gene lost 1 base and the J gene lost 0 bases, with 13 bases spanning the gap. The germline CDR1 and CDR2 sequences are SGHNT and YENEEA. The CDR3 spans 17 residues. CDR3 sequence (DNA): TGTGCCAGCAGCTTAGTCGCAGGGGCTGACTCTGGAAACACCATATATTTT. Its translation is CASSLVAGADSGNTIYF.

This CDR3 is CASSPSGANVLTF. CDR3 nucleotide sequence: TGTGCCAGCAGCCCGTCGGGGGCCAACGTCCTGACTTTC. This sequence joins TRBV7-9 and TRBJ2-6, with D uncertain. The germline gives CDR1 SEHNR, CDR2 FQNEAQ (reference sequence). This CDR3 contains 13 residues. Trimming took off 5 bases at V and 4 bases at J, with 6 bases between the two ends.

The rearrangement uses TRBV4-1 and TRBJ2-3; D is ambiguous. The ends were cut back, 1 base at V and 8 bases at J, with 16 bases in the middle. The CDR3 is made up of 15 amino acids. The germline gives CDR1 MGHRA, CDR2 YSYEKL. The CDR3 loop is CASSQVWGVGGTQYF. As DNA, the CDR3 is TGCGCCAGCAGCCAAGTTTGGGGTGTTGGTGGTACGCAGTATTTT.